The 25 T cell receptor beta chains below come from one sample, sequenced in a study of identical twins. TCRdb recomputed calls from the 5' RACE reads with MiXCR, one row per CDR3 protein. This table holds 500,000 or so distinct CDR3 sequences, roughly an eighth found once. These data are also associated with another study on yellow fever vaccine responses in identical twins.

The sequenced sample was CD4+ T cells sorted from blood. The receptors here all came from a woman under 30 in good health.

This clonotype was recorded a few times. The rearrangement joins TRBV4-1 to TRBJ2-3; 7 bases line up with TRBD2. CDR3 length: 17 residues. Germline V gives CDR1 MGHRA, CDR2 YSYEKL. The junction had 10 bases not matched to a gene; V was cut back by 0 bases and J by 4 bases. CDR3 sequence: CASSQDSASGLSDTQYF. Written as DNA, the CDR3 is TGCGCCAGCAGCCAAGATTCGGCTAGCGGCCTCTCAGATACGCAGTATTTT.

The chain couples TRBV15 to TRBJ2-1, with D maybe TRBD1 (6 bases). Germline assignment: CDR1 LNHNV and CDR2 YYDKDF (reference sequence). The length of the CDR3 is 15 residues. V was shortened by 0 bases and J by 7 bases, with 13 bases between the two germline ends. CDR3 loop: CATSRDRAGANEQFF. CDR3 bases: TGTGCCACCAGCAGAGATAGGGCAGGGGCTAATGAGCAGTTCTTC.

With respect to this clonotype: The junction differs from germline at one of its ends, possibly a read error. The J gene is TRBJ2-1, the V gene TRBV2, with TRBD2 matching 9 bases. The CDR3 length is 15 residues. From germline, CDR1 is SNHLY and CDR2 FYNNEI. As DNA, the CDR3 is TGTGCCAGCAGGATGACTAGCGGAAACTACAATGAGCAGTCCTTC. Its protein is CASRMTSGNYNEQSF.

The CDR3 DNA follows: TGTGCCAGCAGCCCGTGGGGCGGGGGCGGCACTGAAGCTTTCTTT. Protein sequence: CASSPWGGGGTEAFF. This chain joins TRBV3-1 and TRBJ1-1, with TRBD1 as a possible D gene (6 bases). This CDR3 is built from 15 residues. Per the germline V gene, CDR1 is LGHDT and CDR2 is YNNKEL (reference sequence). V was trimmed by 4 bases and J by 4 bases, leaving 16 bases between them.

This clonotype was detected a few times. V gene TRBV29-1 combines with J gene TRBJ1-4, with TRBD1 as a possible D gene (6 bases). This CDR3 region has 12 residues. From germline, CDR1 is SQVTM and CDR2 ANQGSEA. Trimming stripped 6 bases from V and 7 bases from J, with 12 bases between. CDR3 bases: TGCAGCGTCGGGGGAGGGGGTGAAAAACTGTTTTTT. This sequence encodes CSVGGGGEKLFF.

With respect to this clonotype: An end of the junction differs from the germline gene, which may be a read error. The chain joins TRBV7-7 to TRBJ2-5, with D tentatively TRBD1 or TRBD2 (6 bases each). Germline V lookup: CDR1 SSHAT, CDR2 FNYEAQ (reference sequence). The CDR3 runs 15 residues. CDR3 DNA: TGTGCTAGCAGCTTTGCGGGACACCCAGGGGAGACCCAGTACTTC. This gives the protein CASSFAGHPGETQYF.

V gene TRBV15 combines with J gene TRBJ2-1; possible D gene TRBD1, 6 bases. CDR3 length: 12 amino acids. From germline, CDR1 is LNHNV and CDR2 YYDKDF (reference sequence). Deletions cut 0 bases from V and 10 bases from J, with 7 bases between. The CDR3 DNA reads TGTGCCACCAGCAGAGATAGGGGGGAGCAGTTCTTC. Its protein is CATSRDRGEQFF.

In its sample, this clonotype was seen a few times. The rearrangement joins TRBV20-1 to TRBJ2-5; D gene ambiguous. CDR1 and CDR2 from the germline V gene are DFQATT and SNEGSKA (reference sequence). The CDR3 spans 10 residues. The V and J ends lost 2 bases and 8 bases respectively, with 6 bases between them. CDR3 nucleotide sequence: TGCAGTGCTAGATTCACAACCCAGTACTTC. Translation: CSARFTTQYF.

This chain links TRBV15 with TRBJ2-7; D ambiguous. The CDR3 length is 13 residues. The germline V gene has CDR1 LNHNV and CDR2 YYDKDF (reference sequence). The V gene lost 0 bases and the J gene lost 4 bases, with 7 bases spanning the gap. This CDR3 reads CATSRDLAYEQYF. For the CDR3, the DNA is TGTGCCACCAGCAGAGACCTCGCATACGAGCAGTACTTC. The full variable domain, its missing parts supplied by reference TRBV15 and TRBJ2-7, is DAMVIQNPRYQVTQFGKPVTLSCSQTLNHNVMYWYQQKSSQAPKLLFHYYDKDFNNEADTPDNFQSRRPNTSFCFLDIRSPGLGDTAMYLCATSRDLAYEQYFGPGTRLTVT.

The V gene is TRBV20-1, the J gene TRBJ1-1, with D perhaps TRBD1 (5 bases). CDR1 and CDR2 from the germline V gene are DFQATT and SNEGSKA (reference sequence). V lost 3 bases, J lost 0 bases, and 11 bases lay in between. The CDR3 has 14 amino acids. CDR3 in DNA: TGCAGTGCTAGGAGGCAGGGACTGAACACTGAAGCTTTCTTT. It translates to CSARRQGLNTEAFF.

This clonotype was recorded many times. This sequence joins TRBV7-9 and TRBJ2-3; D may be TRBD1 (6 bases). The V gene's germline CDR1 is SEHNR and CDR2 FQNEAQ (reference sequence). V was trimmed by 5 bases and J by 6 bases, leaving 12 bases between them. This CDR3 region has 13 residues. The CDR3 DNA reads TGTGCCAGCAGCCTACTGGGGGCCGATACGCAGTATTTT. This encodes CASSLLGADTQYF.

The CDR3 spells CASSLARARDTQYF. As DNA, the CDR3 is TGTGCCAGCAGCTTAGCTAGAGCTAGAGATACGCAGTATTTT. The chain employs TRBV7-8 and TRBJ2-3, with D uncertain. The CDR3 has 14 residues. The germline V gene has CDR1 SGHVS and CDR2 FQNEAQ. The V and J ends lost 0 bases and 5 bases respectively, with 9 bases between them.

The V gene is TRBV6-5, the J gene TRBJ2-1; weak D call: TRBD2 (5 bases). Germline values: CDR1 MNHEY, CDR2 SVGAGI. The CDR3 has 12 amino acids. Trimming pared 6 bases from V and 8 bases from J, leaving 11 bases between. In nucleotides, the CDR3 is TGTGCCAGCAGAAGAAGCGGCGATGAGCAGTTCTTC. Translated, it gives CASRRSGDEQFF.

The chain is built from TRBV5-4 and TRBJ2-3; tentative D call: TRBD2 (5 bases). The V end was cut by 3 bases, the J end by 3 bases, with 17 bases between. Germline values: CDR1 SGHNT, CDR2 YYREEE (reference sequence). The CDR3 contains 16 residues. The CDR3 region has the DNA TGTGCCAGCAGCTCGACCACGGGAAGGTTGACAGATACGCAGTATTTT. Translating it yields CASSSTTGRLTDTQYF. The complete variable domain, with remaining parts taken from reference TRBV5-4 and TRBJ2-3, reads ETGVTQSPTHLIKTRGQQVTLRCSSQSGHNTVSWYQQALGQGPQFIFQYYREEENGRGNFPPRFSGLQFPNYSSELNVNALELDDSALYLCASSSTTGRLTDTQYFGPGTRLTVL.

The J gene is TRBJ1-5, the V gene TRBV20-1, with D perhaps TRBD1 (5 bases). CDR3 length: 14 amino acids. V was clipped by 0 bases and J by 6 bases, with 12 bases between them. CDR1 and CDR2 (germline): DFQATT, SNEGSKA (reference sequence). The CDR3 is CSARDPTDSQPQHF. CDR3 nucleotide sequence: TGCAGTGCTAGAGATCCCACAGACAGTCAGCCCCAGCATTTT.

This clonotype was found many times. V usage is TRBV27 and J usage is TRBJ2-5; 7 positions match TRBD1. The germline V gene has CDR1 MNHEY and CDR2 SMNVEV (reference sequence). The CDR3 runs to 13 residues. Losses at the gene ends were 5 bases for V and 6 bases for J; bases not matched to a gene: 6. The CDR3: CASSTTGVKTQYF. The CDR3 bases are TGTGCCAGCAGTACCACAGGGGTGAAGACCCAGTACTTC.

This clonotype has only a few counts. The genes are TRBV6-2 or TRBV6-3 and TRBJ1-2, with 7 positions matching TRBD1. CDR1 and CDR2 from the germline V gene are MNHEY and SVGEGT. This CDR3 comprises 15 residues. V shed 6 bases, J shed 7 bases, and the junction held 14 bases outside the gene matches. CDR3 nucleotide sequence: TGTGCCAGCAGCCACCGGGACAGCAAACTGGGTGGCTACACCTTC. Its translation is CASSHRDSKLGGYTF.

The chain recombines TRBV29-1 with TRBJ2-7; D possibly corresponds to TRBD1 (5 bases). Germline-derived CDR1 and CDR2 are SQVTM and ANQGSEA. The CDR3 extends over 11 amino acids. The V end lost 4 bases, the J end lost 4 bases, and 8 bases lay between the germline ends. The CDR3 protein is CSVAAGYEQYF. CDR3 DNA: TGCAGCGTTGCCGCAGGGTACGAGCAGTACTTC.

The chain employs TRBV3-1 and TRBJ2-5; 8 bases are shared with TRBD1. Looked up from germline, CDR1 is LGHDT and CDR2 is YNNKEL (reference sequence). Germline trimming cut 7 bases from V and 1 base from J; bases unmatched to any gene: 14. This CDR3 is built from 17 residues. CDR3 in amino acids: CASNDRGPGTFQETQYF. CDR3 nucleotide sequence: TGTGCCAGCAACGACAGGGGACCAGGAACCTTCCAAGAGACCCAGTACTTC.

Remarks on this clonotype: A junction boundary mismatches the germline segment, possibly from a read error. The V and J genes are TRBV9 and TRBJ2-3, with 8 bases fitting TRBD1. Germline assignment: CDR1 SGDLS and CDR2 YYNGEE. CDR3 length: 18 amino acids. CDR3 amino acids: CANSTILSGTGDPDTQYF. The DNA of the CDR3 is TGTGCCAACAGCACTATCCTTTCCGGGACAGGAGACCCAGATACGCAGTATTTT.

This clonotype was observed a few times. The chain combines TRBV20-1 with TRBJ2-2, with D perhaps assigned TRBD1 or TRBD2 (5 bases each). CDR1 is DFQATT and CDR2 is SNEGSKA in the germline V gene (reference sequence). This CDR3 region has 14 residues. V was pared by 8 bases and J by 4 bases, with 17 bases between. CDR3 DNA: TGCAGTTGCACAGGACTTATGGGCACCGGGGAGCTGTTTTTT. This encodes CSCTGLMGTGELFF.

V usage is TRBV20-1 and J usage is TRBJ2-5, with 15 bases lining up with TRBD2. CDR1 and CDR2 from the germline V gene are DFQATT and SNEGSKA (reference sequence). V gave up 6 bases and J gave up 2 bases; unmatched junction bases: 4. This CDR3 is built from 15 residues. In nucleotides, the CDR3 is TGCAGTGCCGAGGGACTAGCGGGAGGACAAGAGACCCAGTACTTC. Its translation is CSAEGLAGGQETQYF.

The chain uses TRBV3-1 and TRBJ1-6, with D uncertain. This CDR3 has 13 amino acids. With 4 bases removed from V and 5 bases from J, the gap between germline ends came to 6 bases. The V gene's germline CDR1 is LGHDT and CDR2 YNNKEL (reference sequence). The CDR3 DNA reads as TGTGCCAGCAGCCGAACAGATAATTCACCCCTCCACTTT. This translates into CASSRTDNSPLHF. Based on the CDR3 plus reference TRBV3-1 and TRBJ1-6, the full variable domain is DTAVSQTPKYLVTQMGNDKSIKCEQNLGHDTMYWYKQDSKKFLKIMFSYNNKELIINETVPNRFSPKSPDKAHLNLHINSLELGDSAVYFCASSRTDNSPLHFGNGTRLTVT.

The CDR3 loop reads CASARGAHLNTEAFF. In DNA, the CDR3 is TGTGCCAGCGCTCGGGGGGCGCATTTGAACACTGAAGCTTTCTTT. The J gene is TRBJ1-1, the V gene TRBV6-2 or TRBV6-3; D is perhaps TRBD1 (6 bases). The length of the CDR3 is 15 residues. Trimming removed 8 bases at V and 0 bases at J, with 16 bases between. Germline V gene data show CDR1 as MNHEY and CDR2 as SVGEGT.

This clonotype has a handful of counts. The chain carries TRBV4-1 and TRBJ2-5, with TRBD1 matching 8 bases. V dropped 4 bases and J dropped 3; count of bases not matched to a gene: 7. From germline, CDR1 is MGHRA and CDR2 YSYEKL. This CDR3 region has 15 residues. The CDR3 DNA reads as TGCGCCAGCAGCCGTAGTGGACAGGGAAAAGAGACCCAGTACTTC. Amino acids: CASSRSGQGKETQYF.